Here is one T cell receptor beta chain with its context. What it recognizes is unknown. These data come from a study of OX40 agonist ivuxolimab in advanced cancers. The data were produced by immunoSEQ multiplex PCR, yet TCRdb's version contains in-frame clones alone and is incomplete. Of tens of thousands of clones detected, around four fifths appear once; the ten largest clones hold roughly a quarter. The CDR3 loop spans 17 amino acids. Trimming took off 0 bases at V and 0 bases at J, with 13 bases between the two ends. CDR1 is SGHRS, CDR2 YFSETQ, per germline. Study findings and constraints: CD8+ T cells were the subset that, on average, had more expanded clones than CD4+. Among patients with partial responses at 0.1-3.0 mg/kg, clonal expansion was among the lowest. The CD4+ and CD8+ T cells in the blood had expanded clonally by week 6 at 0.1 to 3.0 mg/kg.

The rearrangement joins TRBV5-1 to TRBJ2-1; possibly TRBD1 or TRBD2 for D (5 bases each). The sequence derives from an adult with an advanced solid tumor such as melanoma, head and neck, liver or kidney cancer. Specimen: CD4+ or CD8+ T cells sorted from blood, collected in a trial of the OX40 agonist ivuxolimab. CDR3 coding DNA: TGCGCCAGCAGCTTGGAGGGACGAAGGATCTCCTACAATGAGCAGTTCTTC. This sequence encodes CASSLEGRRISYNEQFF. The full variable domain, rest sourced from reference TRBV5-1 and TRBJ2-1, is KAGVTQTPRYLIKTRGQQVTLSCSPISGHRSVSWYQQTPGQGLQFLFEYFSETQRNKGNFPGRFSGRQFSNSRSEMNVSTLELGDSALYLCASSLEGRRISYNEQFFGPGTRLTVL.